These T cell receptor beta chains were read from a single sample in a study of blood T cell repertoires in COVID-19. Sequenced by immunoSEQ multiplex PCR; TCRdb stores in-frame clones only, minus some. The sample holds some 350,000 clones, 85% to 90% seen once. Material for sequencing was peripheral blood. These receptor sequences come from a woman aged 70-85 years with COVID-19, enrolled during active disease. Both conserved end residues are part of each CDR3. Fields, in order: clone size, D gene, V gene, J gene, CDR3 DNA, CDR3 protein. A D gene is named only where the DNA matches it firmly. Clone size is not always given. Where it is, it says once, few, many or a class for expanded clones.

clone_size: NA
d_call: NA
v_call: TRBV20-1
j_call: TRBJ1-1
cdr3_nt: TGCAGTGCGCACAGGGAAGGGGCTTTCTTT
cdr3_aa: CSAHREGAFF

clone_size: NA
d_call: NA
v_call: TRBV4-3
j_call: TRBJ1-4
cdr3_nt: TGCGCCAGCAGCCAAGAAGGTCAGGGTGGTGAAAAACTGTTTTTT
cdr3_aa: CASSQEGQGGEKLFF

clone_size: NA
d_call: TRBD1
v_call: TRBV7-2
j_call: TRBJ1-2
cdr3_nt: TGTGCCAGCAGCAGACCCGGGACAGGGGTGTCTGGCTACACCTTC
cdr3_aa: CASSRPGTGVSGYTF

clone_size: NA
d_call: NA
v_call: TRBV7-2
j_call: TRBJ1-2
cdr3_nt: TGTGCCAGCAGCCTACGCACTCCTGACTATGGCTACACCTTC
cdr3_aa: CASSLRTPDYGYTF

clone_size: NA
d_call: NA
v_call: TRBV29-1
j_call: TRBJ2-1
cdr3_nt: TGCAGCGTTGAAGGGCAAAACTACAATGAGCAGTTCTTC
cdr3_aa: CSVEGQNYNEQFF

clone_size: NA
d_call: NA
v_call: TRBV6-5
j_call: TRBJ1-2
cdr3_nt: TGTGCCAGCAGTTACTCGAAGGGACACCTCTATGGCTACACCTTC
cdr3_aa: CASSYSKGHLYGYTF

clone_size: NA
d_call: TRBD1
v_call: TRBV27
j_call: TRBJ2-7
cdr3_nt: TGTGCCAGCAGTTTGCAGGGGGTCTTCTACGAGCAGTACTTC
cdr3_aa: CASSLQGVFYEQYF

clone_size: NA
d_call: NA
v_call: TRBV7-9
j_call: TRBJ1-3
cdr3_nt: TGTGCCAGCAGCAACAGGGTCAGCTCTGGAAACACCATATATTTT
cdr3_aa: CASSNRVSSGNTIYF

clone_size: NA
d_call: TRBD1
v_call: TRBV19
j_call: TRBJ1-2
cdr3_nt: TGTGCCAGTAGTATTATTTGGGGACAGGACTATGGCTACACCTTC
cdr3_aa: CASSIIWGQDYGYTF

clone_size: once
d_call: NA
v_call: TRBV30
j_call: TRBJ1-2
cdr3_nt: TGTGCCGAGGGGGAACCGTTACTTGGGTATGGCTACACCTTC
cdr3_aa: CAEGEPLLGYGYTF

clone_size: NA
d_call: NA
v_call: TRBV27
j_call: TRBJ1-2
cdr3_nt: TGTGCCAGCAGTCCCACAGCCTTTTATGGCTACACCTTC
cdr3_aa: CASSPTAFYGYTF

clone_size: NA
d_call: TRBD1
v_call: TRBV30
j_call: TRBJ1-2
cdr3_nt: TGTGCCTGGAGTGTACTGACAGGGGGCCTTAATGGCTACACCTTC
cdr3_aa: CAWSVLTGGLNGYTF